This T cell receptor (beta chain) stems from a study of neurological immune-mediated disorders. Study-wide results and limits: According to phylogenetic grouping, one related-CDR3 cluster, a possible signature, contained the repertoires of 18 of 34 multiple sclerosis patients.

Unsorted libraries were prepared from 2 million PBMCs that had been stored at -80 C. cDNA synthesis was performed by 5'RACE with 10-nucleotide random UMIs. Using its own MiXCR run on the 5' RACE reads, TCRdb lists one record per CDR3 protein. The sample has 24,000 or so distinct CDR3 sequences; around 2.5% are singletons. Trimming took 4 bases from V and 0 from J; bases not matched to a gene: 5. The CDR3 runs to 17 residues. Germline CDR1 is SQVTM and CDR2 is ANQGSEA. This clonotype was recorded many times. Its antigen is not known. The TCR originated in a woman aged 45-65 years with multiple sclerosis. The chain carries TRBV29-1 and TRBJ2-1; 14 bases map to TRBD2. The specimen was PBMCs. The CDR3 nucleotides are TGCAGCGTTGTGGGACTAGCGGGAGCCGGCTCCTACAATGAGCAGTTCTTC. This sequence encodes CSVVGLAGAGSYNEQFF.